A selection of T cell receptor beta chains follows, all from one sample in a study. TCRdb ran MiXCR on the RT-PCR reads and lists one entry per CDR3 protein. This table has about 680,000 distinct CDR3 sequences, around 14% appearing once. Material for sequencing was memory CD4+ T cells from blood. The receptors come from a female donor in good health, serving as a healthy control. CDR3s include the opening cysteine and the closing phenylalanine or tryptophan. D genes are given only for firm matches. A row's size may be missing; if present it is once, few, many or a size class.

j_call d_call v_call clone_size cdr3_nt cdr3_aa
TRBJ1-1 - TRBV29-1 few TGCAGCGTTGACGAGACCAGGGGTGAAGCTTTCTTT CSVDETRGEAFF
TRBJ2-1 TRBD2 TRBV5-6 - TGTGCCAGCAGCGATCGGACTAGCGGTGAGCAGTTCTTC CASSDRTSGEQFF
TRBJ2-2 - TRBV12-3/TRBV12-4 few TGTGCCAGCAGGGTTGGAGGGGGGGCCGGGGAGCTGTTTTTT CASRVGGGAGELFF
TRBJ1-2 TRBD1 TRBV20-1 many TGCAGTGCTAGCGGAGGGGGCATTGACTATGGCTACACCTTC CSASGGGIDYGYTF
TRBJ1-1 - TRBV20-1 - TGCAGTGCTGGCCGGGCCGGGGCCGTGAACACTGAAGCTTTCTTT CSAGRAGAVNTEAFF
TRBJ1-1 - TRBV4-1 many TGCGCCAGCAGCCCCCGGCGGGACACTGAAGCTTTCTTT CASSPRRDTEAFF
TRBJ2-3 TRBD1 TRBV20-1 many TGCAGTGCAAAACCGGGACAGTGGCAAGATACGCAGTATTTT CSAKPGQWQDTQYF
TRBJ2-1 - TRBV12-3/TRBV12-4 many TGTGCCAGCAGTTTATCGGTCAGCTACAATGAGCAGTTCTTC CASSLSVSYNEQFF
TRBJ2-7 TRBD2 TRBV7-2 - TGTGCCAGCAGCCGCACTAGCGGGAAGGGGGAGCAGTACTTC CASSRTSGKGEQYF
TRBJ2-1 - TRBV7-2 many TGTGCCAGCAGCCGGGAGGGGGCGCGGGAGCAGTTCTTC CASSREGAREQFF
TRBJ1-2 TRBD1 TRBV9 once TGTGCCAGCAGCGTAGGGACAGGGGGAACGTATGGCTACACCTTC CASSVGTGGTYGYTF
TRBJ2-3 TRBD1 TRBV5-5 - TGTGCCAGCAGCCCAGGGGTCCGGACAGGGGGCACAGATACGCAGTATTTT CASSPGVRTGGTDTQYF
TRBJ2-4 TRBD1 TRBV6-2/TRBV6-3 few TGTGCCAGCAGTTACCCCTCCGGGACAGCGATAGCCAAAAACATTCAGTACTTC CASSYPSGTAIAKNIQYF
TRBJ2-2 TRBD2 TRBV7-3 many TGTGCCAGCAGCTTAAGGGGACTAGACACCGGGGAGCTGTTTTTT CASSLRGLDTGELFF
TRBJ2-1 - TRBV5-1 many TGCGCCAGCAGCTCAGCAGGGGGAGGGAATGAGCAGTTCTTC CASSSAGGGNEQFF
TRBJ2-7 - TRBV24-1 few TGTGCCACCCAACCGGGGGGACAGGCCTCCTACGAGCAGTACTTC CATQPGGQASYEQYF
TRBJ1-2 - TRBV3-1 - TGTGCCAGCAGCCAATTTTCTGGGACACGGAACTATGGCTACACCTTC CASSQFSGTRNYGYTF
TRBJ2-3 - TRBV25-1 few TGTGCCAGCAGTGAAACGACTTCATCAGATACGCAGTATTTT CASSETTSSDTQYF
TRBJ1-2 TRBD1 TRBV5-6 many TGTGCCAGCAGCTTGGAAGGTCCATGGGCAGGGGGCGAAGGCTACACCTTC CASSLEGPWAGGEGYTF
TRBJ2-1 TRBD2 TRBV24-1 - TGTGCCACCGCGGGGGGAACTGGGACTAGCGGTTACAATGAGCAGTTCTTC CATAGGTGTSGYNEQFF
TRBJ1-3 - TRBV7-9 few TGTGCCAGCAGCCACTCTGGAAACACCATATATTTT CASSHSGNTIYF
TRBJ2-7 - TRBV5-1 - TGCGCCAGCAGCTGGGGGCAGGCGAATTCCTACGAGCAGTACTTC CASSWGQANSYEQYF
TRBJ2-6 - TRBV2 - TGTGCCAGCTGGAGGGGCTCTGGGGCCAACGTCCTGACTTTC CASWRGSGANVLTF
TRBJ1-5 - TRBV3-1 few TGTGCCAGCAGCACCCACAGGAATCAGCCCCAGCATTTT CASSTHRNQPQHF
TRBJ2-1 - TRBV7-2 few TGTGCCAGCAGCTTAGGGACTACCCTCTACAATGAGCAGTTCTTC CASSLGTTLYNEQFF
TRBJ2-1 TRBD2 TRBV5-1 few TGCGCCAGCAAACGGGGGGACTACAATGAGCAGTTCTTC CASKRGDYNEQFF
TRBJ2-1 TRBD1 TRBV12-3/TRBV12-4 - TGTGCCAGCAGTTTAGCGACAGGGGAGAATGAGCAGTTCTTC CASSLATGENEQFF
TRBJ1-5 - TRBV28 - TGTGCCAGCACGTGGCGTAGCCAGCCCCAGCATTTT CASTWRSQPQHF
TRBJ2-2 TRBD1 TRBV6-5 few TGTGCCAGCAGACGAACAGGGGCGTACACCGGGGAGCTGTTTTTT CASRRTGAYTGELFF
TRBJ1-2 TRBD1 TRBV2 - TGTGCCAGCAGTGGACAGGGGGCCATTGGCTACACCTTC CASSGQGAIGYTF
TRBJ2-3 TRBD2 TRBV20-1 - TGCAGTGCCGCTAGCGGGAGTTTATTTTATGGAGATACGCAGTATTTT CSAASGSLFYGDTQYF
TRBJ1-1 - TRBV6-5 many TGTGCCAGCAGCTCGGGACATAACACTGAAGCTTTCTTT CASSSGHNTEAFF
TRBJ1-2 - TRBV18 - TGTGCCAGCTCACCCGGAGGGATTGAGAACTATGGCTACACCTTC CASSPGGIENYGYTF
TRBJ2-1 TRBD2 TRBV20-1 many TGCAGTTCCGATTCCTCCGGGACTAGAGTTTCGAATGAGCAGTTCTTC CSSDSSGTRVSNEQFF
TRBJ1-5 - TRBV7-2 few TGTGCCAGCAGCTTGGGGCAGATTTATCAGCCCCAGCATTTT CASSLGQIYQPQHF
TRBJ1-5 - TRBV4-3 - TGCGCCAGCAGCCAAGATGGAACAGGGTATCAGCCCCAGCATTTT CASSQDGTGYQPQHF
TRBJ2-1 - TRBV27 - TGTGCCAGCAGTTTATACGGTGTGGGGGCGGGCCAACTTGAGACCCCCTACAATGAGCAGTTCTTC CASSLYGVGAGQLETPYNEQFF
TRBJ1-1 - TRBV25-1 - TGTGCCAGCAGTGGGGGAGCTGAAGCTTTCTTT CASSGGAEAFF
TRBJ2-5 - TRBV5-1 - TGCGCCAGCAGCTTGGCCGCAACGTCAACAGAGACCCAGTACTTC CASSLAATSTETQYF
TRBJ2-1 TRBD1 TRBV7-7 many TGTGCCAGCAGCTTAGGGGACAGGGTTTCTGAGCAGTTCTTC CASSLGDRVSEQFF